These 13 T cell receptor beta chains share one sample of origin, sequenced in a study of CXCR3-negative and CXCR3-positive naive CD8 T cells. Findings and caveats of the study: Hydrophobicity of TRB CDR3s was greater in CXCR3-positive naive cells than in CXCR3-negative naive cells.

cDNA libraries for TRB were generated by 5' RACE incorporating UMI labels. For each CDR3 protein, TCRdb gives one entry from its re-call of the 5' RACE reads, without DNA. Its table lists about 90,000 distinct CDR3 sequences. These receptors' antigens are unknown. The sequencing sample was made of naive CXCR3+ CD8+ T cells from blood. Subset denoted: CD45RO-CCR7+CD27+CD95- naive CD8+ T cells expressing CXCR3 (TNR3+). These receptors came from a human donor in good health. Some clones in this sample may be carry-over from other donors' samples.

The chain is built from TRBV7-2 and TRBJ2-2; the D call from TCRdb, TRBD1, cannot be confirmed without DNA. CDR1 and CDR2 (germline): SGHTA, FQGNSA. This CDR3 is built from 15 residues. The CDR3 region is CASSDSGGGTGELFF. Combining the CDR3 with reference TRBV7-2 and TRBJ2-2 gives the whole variable domain GAGVSQSPSNKVTEKGKDVELRCDPISGHTALYWYRQSLGQGLEFLIYFQGNSAPDKSGLPSDRFSAERTGGSVSTLTIQRTQQEDSAVYLCASSDSGGGTGELFFGEGSRLTVL.

The CDR3 here is CASSRPSGQETQYF. This chain connects TRBV6-2 or TRBV6-3 to TRBJ2-5; checking the TCRdb D call of TRBD2 is not possible without DNA. The CDR3 runs to 14 residues. CDR1 and CDR2 from the germline V gene are MNHEY and SVGEGT.

The chain carries TRBV7-6 and TRBJ1-2. This CDR3 is 17 amino acids long. CDR1 is SGHVS, CDR2 FNYEAQ, per germline. The CDR3 sequence is CASSLKGERAPLRGYTF.

The rearrangement joins TRBV4-2 to TRBJ2-7; TCRdb outputs TRBD1, but without DNA this stays unchecked. Germline CDR1 and CDR2: LGHNA and YNFKEQ. This CDR3 has 15 residues. CDR3: CASSPRQGENYEQYF.

The V and J genes are TRBV9 and TRBJ2-1; no DNA is available, so the TRBD1 call from TCRdb remains unchecked. Per germline, CDR1 SGDLS and CDR2 YYNGEE. This CDR3 has 14 residues. CDR3 sequence reads: CASSVGDVGGEQFF.

The chain recombines TRBV20-1 with TRBJ2-1. The CDR3 runs 13 residues. CDR1 DFQATT and CDR2 SNEGSKA come from the germline V gene (reference sequence). The chain's CDR3 is CSAKTGGLVEQFF.

V usage is TRBV20-1 and J usage is TRBJ2-7; without DNA, the TCRdb call of TRBD1 cannot be checked. Germline V CDR1 and CDR2: DFQATT, SNEGSKA (reference sequence). This CDR3 comprises 15 residues. The CDR3 loop is CSAPSGVDSSYEQYF.

The J gene is TRBJ2-1, the V gene TRBV5-5. In germline, CDR1 is SGHKS, CDR2 YYEKEE (reference sequence). This CDR3 contains 14 residues. This CDR3 reads CASSLGQGVDEQFF.

This sequence joins TRBV15 and TRBJ2-2; the TCRdb D gene call, TRBD1, has no DNA to confirm it. Germline assignment: CDR1 LNHNV and CDR2 YYDKDF (reference sequence). CDR3 size: 13 residues. CDR3 amino acids: CATSDRVAGELFF. Full variable domain (rest looked up from reference TRBV15 and TRBJ2-2): DAMVIQNPRYQVTQFGKPVTLSCSQTLNHNVMYWYQQKSSQAPKLLFHYYDKDFNNEADTPDNFQSRRPNTSFCFLDIRSPGLGDTAMYLCATSDRVAGELFFGEGSRLTVL.

The CDR3 is CASSATSGRAIAKNIQYF. The V gene is TRBV28, the J gene TRBJ2-4; without DNA, the TCRdb call of TRBD2 cannot be checked. Germline V gene sequence: CDR1 MDHEN, CDR2 SYDVKM. This CDR3 is 18 amino acids long.

The chain uses TRBV11-2 and TRBJ2-1; checking the TCRdb D call of TRBD1 is not possible without DNA. CDR3 length: 16 residues. CDR1 SGHAT and CDR2 FQNNGV come from the germline V gene. The CDR3 loop reads CASSTRDRGSYNEQFF.

This chain uses TRBV25-1 with TRBJ1-2; checking the TCRdb D call of TRBD1 is not possible without DNA. CDR1 and CDR2 from the germline V gene are MGHDK and SYGVNS. The CDR3 sequence is 14 residues long. This CDR3 reads CASSEVPGLDGYTF.

The J gene is TRBJ2-3, the V gene TRBV29-1; the TCRdb call, TRBD1, lacks DNA for checking. This CDR3 is 14 amino acids long. Germline lookup yields CDR1 SQVTM and CDR2 ANQGSEA. CDR3 sequence: CSGRDRVSTDTQYF.